Following are 6 T cell receptor beta chains from one sample sequenced in a study of cytomegalovirus exposure and HLA in healthy donors. In the PCR, 60 Vbeta and 13 Jbeta primers were used. Profiled with immunoSEQ multiplex PCR; TCRdb holds only in-frame clones, not every one. Of 100,000 to 150,000 clones listed, about 73% are singletons. Specimen: PBMCs. All receptors come from a woman aged 50 to 60 in good health and CMV-seropositive.

This chain joins TRBV10-2 and TRBJ1-2; perhaps TRBD1 as D (5 bases). The CDR3 runs 15 residues. Per the germline V gene, CDR1 is WSHSY and CDR2 is SAAADI. The ends were cut back, 2 bases at V and 7 bases at J, with 17 bases in the middle. In DNA, the CDR3 is TGCGCCAGCAGTGAGCCTCAGGGTGCGTCTTTTGGCTACACCTTC. Protein sequence: CASSEPQGASFGYTF.

This chain links TRBV9 with TRBJ1-1; D remains ambiguous. The CDR3 is made up of 14 amino acids. Trimming took 5 bases from V and 1 from J, leaving 12 bases between them. Germline CDR1 SGDLS, CDR2 YYNGEE. The CDR3 loop is CASREGGGNTEAFF. The CDR3 DNA reads TGTGCCAGCAGGGAGGGAGGAGGGAACACTGAAGCTTTCTTT.

The V and J genes are TRBV7-9 and TRBJ1-2, with TRBD1 matching 7 bases. CDR3 length: 15 residues. The V segment lost 5 bases and the J segment 5 bases; nucleotides outside the gene matches: 11. CDR1 and CDR2 (germline): SEHNR, FQNEAQ (reference sequence). This CDR3 reads CASSQLDRLTYGYTF. Here the CDR3 DNA reads TGTGCCAGCAGCCAGCTGGACAGGTTAACATATGGCTACACCTTC.

This chain uses TRBV5-6 with TRBJ1-3, with 9 bases that match TRBD1. Trimming took 4 bases from V and 4 from J; bases not matched to a gene: 6. CDR3 length: 15 amino acids. Germline V gene lookup returns CDR1 SGHDT and CDR2 YYEEEE. The CDR3 spells CASSAMDRGGNTIYF. CDR3 sequence (DNA): TGTGCCAGCAGCGCCATGGACAGGGGAGGAAACACCATATATTTT.

This clone was observed once. This chain's CDR3 is CAMRGAGSNEQFF. In nucleotides, the CDR3 is TGTGCCATGCGGGGCGCTGGGAGCAATGAGCAGTTCTTC. This sequence joins TRBV10-3 and TRBJ2-1; possible D gene TRBD2, 6 bases. Germline CDR1 reads ENHRY; CDR2 reads SYGVKD. CDR3 length: 13 amino acids. Trimming pared 9 bases from V and 6 bases from J, leaving 15 bases between.

This sequence joins TRBV10-3 and TRBJ2-2; D is possibly TRBD2 (6 bases). From germline, CDR1 is ENHRY and CDR2 SYGVKD. The CDR3 consists of 15 residues. V was trimmed by 4 bases and J by 3 bases, leaving 12 bases between them. The CDR3 coding sequence is TGTGCCATCAGTGGGCCGGGGGTGGACACCGGGGAGCTGTTTTTT. This encodes CAISGPGVDTGELFF.